These 32 T cell receptor beta chains share one sample of origin, sequenced in a study of regulatory T cells in long-lasting Graves disease. Time point specified: newly diagnosed GD, antithyroid drugs for less than 3 months. The TCR library was prepared using RNA isolated from PBMCs. Investigators prepared the TCR beta libraries by applying iRepertoire HTBI primers and Arm-PCR of CDR3 regions. Via MiXCR, TCRdb re-called the multiplex PCR reads, giving one row per CDR3 protein. There are roughly 510,000 distinct CDR3 sequences in the sample; more than 15% occur only once, and about 12% lies in the top ten. This same sample was also taken into another study, of T cells in Graves' hyperthyroidism and ophthalmopathy.

The specimen comprised peripheral blood mononuclear cells (PBMCs), sampled at new diagnosis, from a patient treated with antithyroid drugs. The source of these receptors is a man aged 18 to 30 with Graves disease.

This clonotype came up many times. This sequence joins TRBV11-2 and TRBJ1-2; D not certain. The CDR3 totals 15 residues. The germline gives CDR1 SGHAT, CDR2 FQNNGV. V lost 0 bases, J lost 3 bases, and 11 bases lay in between. The CDR3 sequence: CASSLDLNGHYGYTF. In DNA, the CDR3 is TGTGCCAGCAGCTTAGATCTAAATGGCCACTATGGCTACACCTTC.

This clonotype has ten or more counts. V gene TRBV12-3 or TRBV12-4 combines with J gene TRBJ1-1; TRBD1 matches at 8 bases. This CDR3 spans 13 amino acids. With 7 bases clipped from V and 5 bases from J, the junction kept 6 bases outside the gene matches. In DNA form, the CDR3 reads TGTGCCAGCAAATCACAGGGGGGGACTGAAGCTTTCTTT. Translating it yields CASKSQGGTEAFF.

This clonotype was seen repeatedly, ten times or more. V gene TRBV28 combines with J gene TRBJ1-2; D perhaps matches TRBD1 (6 bases). CDR3 size: 18 residues. Germline V lookup: CDR1 MDHEN, CDR2 SYDVKM. Trimming pared 6 bases from V and 3 bases from J, leaving 26 bases between. The CDR3 loop is CASSLGVGNPKGDYGYTF. The DNA of the CDR3 is TGTGCCAGCAGCCTAGGGGTCGGGAACCCCAAGGGGGACTATGGCTACACCTTC.

A note on this clonotype: Likely a read error: the CDR3 ends without its conserved phenylalanine or tryptophan. This rearrangement joins TRBV7-2 to TRBJ1-2, with D unresolved. Germline V gene sequence: CDR1 SGHTA, CDR2 FQGNSA. The germline V and J ends were trimmed by 0 bases and 8 bases, with 10 bases remaining between them. CDR3 length: 13 residues. The CDR3 DNA follows: TGTGCCAGCAGCTTAGCGCGGAGGGCCGGCTACACCTCC. This codes for CASSLARRAGYTS.

This clonotype has just a few counts. The V and J genes are TRBV20-1 and TRBJ2-7; 10 nucleotides line up with TRBD2. The CDR3 runs 14 residues. CDR1 is DFQATT, CDR2 SNEGSKA, per germline (reference sequence). J lost 6 bases, V lost 2 bases, and 7 bases had no gene match. DNA of the CDR3: TGCAGTGCTAGATCGCTAGCGGGAGTAGGCGAGCAGTACTTC. Its translation: CSARSLAGVGEQYF.

This chain links TRBV29-1 with TRBJ2-7, with D perhaps given as TRBD1 or TRBD2 (5 bases each). The V and J ends lost 6 bases and 1 base respectively, with 13 bases between them. The germline V gene encodes CDR1 SQVTM and CDR2 ANQGSEA. The length of the CDR3 is 13 residues. The CDR3 sequence is CSVGTEHSYEQYF. For the CDR3, the DNA is TGCAGCGTCGGGACGGAGCATTCCTACGAGCAGTACTTC.

This clonotype was recorded a few times. CDR3 protein: CASVIGSGNTIYF. CDR3 sequence (DNA): TGTGCCAGCGTCATTGGCTCTGGAAACACCATATATTTT. The genes are TRBV12-3 or TRBV12-4 and TRBJ1-3; D uncertain. This CDR3 contains 13 residues. V was shortened by 8 bases and J by 0 bases, with 8 bases between the two germline ends.

CDR3 amino acids: CASSPNQGAGQPQHF. CDR3 coding DNA: TGTGCCAGCTCACCAAACCAGGGGGCGGGACAGCCCCAGCATTTT. V usage is TRBV18 and J usage is TRBJ1-5; 8 bases line up with TRBD1. Per the germline V gene, CDR1 is KGHSH and CDR2 is LQKENI. This CDR3 contains 15 residues. Losses at the gene ends were 2 bases for V and 7 bases for J; bases not matched to a gene: 7.

This clonotype was picked up many times. The rearrangement uses TRBV3-1 and TRBJ1-1; the D gene is possibly TRBD1 (5 bases). V was pared by 0 bases and J by 2 bases, with 10 bases between. Germline V gene sequence: CDR1 LGHDT, CDR2 YNNKEL (reference sequence). The CDR3 contains 15 residues. The CDR3 coding sequence is TGTGCCAGCAGCCAAGATTTCAGGGTTAACACTGAAGCTTTCTTT. It encodes CASSQDFRVNTEAFF. The full variable domain, in which reference TRBV3-1 and TRBJ1-1 provide the parts outside the CDR3, is DTAVSQTPKYLVTQMGNDKSIKCEQNLGHDTMYWYKQDSKKFLKIMFSYNNKELIINETVPNRFSPKSPDKAHLNLHINSLELGDSAVYFCASSQDFRVNTEAFFGQGTRLTVV.

Ten or more counts support this clonotype. This chain links TRBV7-9 with TRBJ2-5; 7 bases fit TRBD2. Germline V gene data show CDR1 as SEHNR and CDR2 as FQNEAQ (reference sequence). The CDR3 covers 16 residues. After removal of 0 bases from V and 3 bases from J, the junction contained 7 bases not matched to a gene. The CDR3 bases are TGTGCCAGCAGCTTAGCGCAAGGAGCGGGGAAAGAGACCCAGTACTTC. Protein product: CASSLAQGAGKETQYF.

The chain combines TRBV4-1 with TRBJ1-2; no clear D. Germline V gives CDR1 MGHRA, CDR2 YSYEKL. Trimming removed 4 bases from V and 2 bases from J, with 8 bases in between. This CDR3 region has 13 residues. CDR3 nucleotides: TGCGCCAGCAGCCTGAGGGAGAACTATGGCTACACCTTC. Translation gives CASSLRENYGYTF.

Remarks on this clonotype: One base separates it from a far larger clone, so it is likely a read error. This CDR3 fails to terminate in the conserved phenylalanine or tryptophan, so it likely reflects a read error. This chain uses TRBV11-3 with TRBJ2-5; 11 bases are shared with TRBD1. Losses at the gene ends were 2 bases for V and 4 bases for J; bases not matched to a gene: 6. This CDR3 comprises 16 residues. The germline V gene has CDR1 SGHNT and CDR2 YENEEA. The CDR3 is CASSLMGTGGIETQYS. DNA for the CDR3: TGTGCCAGCAGCTTAATGGGGACAGGGGGGATAGAGACCCAGTACTCC.

This clonotype turned up a few times. J is TRBJ2-3 and V is TRBV7-9, with TRBD1 as a possible D gene (6 bases). The germline CDR1 and CDR2 sequences are SEHNR and FQNEAQ (reference sequence). The V gene lost 2 bases and the J gene lost 5 bases, with 17 bases spanning the gap. There are 16 residues in the CDR3. The CDR3 DNA reads as TGTGCCAGCAGCTTAACTGGGGGCGGTATAGGAGATACGCAGTATTTT. This translates into CASSLTGGGIGDTQYF.

The chain employs TRBV30 and TRBJ2-7; D assignment may be TRBD1 or TRBD2 (6 bases each). The CDR3 consists of 14 residues. The germline V gene encodes CDR1 GTSNPN and CDR2 SVGIG (reference sequence). V was pared by 0 bases and J by 2 bases, with 11 bases between. The CDR3 loop reads CAWSVGRGPYEQYF. CDR3 nucleotide sequence: TGTGCCTGGAGTGTTGGTCGGGGGCCCTACGAGCAGTACTTC.

This clonotype has a handful of counts. The chain joins TRBV4-1 to TRBJ2-5; D tentatively reads TRBD1 or TRBD2 (6 bases each). Between the trimmed V and J ends, which lost 5 bases and 7 bases, there was a span of 17 bases. Germline assignment: CDR1 MGHRA and CDR2 YSYEKL. The CDR3 is 14 amino acids. The CDR3 reads CASSEGLRGRTQYF. The CDR3 DNA sequence: TGCGCCAGCAGCGAAGGACTAAGGGGGAGGACCCAGTACTTC.

At least ten counts were recorded for this clonotype. The chain uses TRBV28 and TRBJ2-1; D gene uncertain. The germline gives CDR1 MDHEN, CDR2 SYDVKM. The CDR3 has 13 residues. V lost 4 bases to trimming and J lost 3 bases, with 7 bases between them. The CDR3 bases are TGTGCCAGCAGTTCATACAACTACAATGAGCAGTTCTTC. Translating gives CASSSYNYNEQFF.

Concerning this clonotype itself: It may be a read error: a sequence one base away is much more abundant. This chain uses TRBV3-1 with TRBJ1-1; no definite D call. The CDR3 loop spans 13 amino acids. Germline V gives CDR1 LGHDT, CDR2 YNNKEL (reference sequence). Written as DNA, the CDR3 is TGTGTCAGCAGCCAAGAGGCGGGCACTGAAGCTTTCTTT. Translating gives CVSSQEAGTEAFF.

This clonotype was seen at least ten times. The chain links TRBV27 to TRBJ1-1, with TRBD1 matching 11 bases. Per germline, CDR1 MNHEY and CDR2 SMNVEV (reference sequence). The CDR3 length is 15 residues. V was pared by 2 bases and J by 9 bases, with 8 bases of the junction left unmatched. The CDR3 here is CASSLRGQGEYQAFF. The CDR3 DNA follows: TGTGCCAGCAGTTTAAGGGGACAGGGGGAGTACCAAGCTTTCTTT.

There are many counts of this clonotype. V and J are TRBV2 and TRBJ1-2; TRBD1 aligns across 7 bases. The CDR3 has 14 residues. Germline CDR1 and CDR2: SNHLY and FYNNEI. V trimming: 7 bases; J trimming: 4 bases; junction bases outside the gene matches: 9. CDR3 protein: CASKARGLAYGYTF. CDR3 coding DNA: TGTGCCAGCAAAGCGAGGGGGCTGGCCTATGGCTACACCTTC.

This clonotype was observed at least ten times. The rearrangement links TRBV5-1 to TRBJ1-2; 10 bases match TRBD1. CDR3 size: 15 residues. Germline loops: CDR1 SGHRS, CDR2 YFSETQ. Trimming cost V 4 bases and J 4 bases; bases outside gene matches: 7. The CDR3 here is CASSPDRGRIYGYTF. The CDR3 nucleotides are TGCGCCAGCAGCCCCGACAGGGGGCGAATCTATGGCTACACCTTC. Using reference TRBV5-1 and TRBJ1-2 for the parts outside the CDR3, the full variable domain is KAGVTQTPRYLIKTRGQQVTLSCSPISGHRSVSWYQQTPGQGLQFLFEYFSETQRNKGNFPGRFSGRQFSNSRSEMNVSTLELGDSALYLCASSPDRGRIYGYTFGSGTRLTVV.

This clonotype was counted many times. The chain has TRBV5-1 and TRBJ2-7; 8 bases map to TRBD2. V was clipped by 0 bases and J by 7 bases; unmatched bases: 12. Germline V gene sequence: CDR1 SGHRS, CDR2 YFSETQ. The CDR3 consists of 16 residues. DNA of the CDR3: TGCGCCAGCAGCTTGGGGGGACTAGTTTCCGCTAGGGAGCAGTACTTC. Translated, it gives CASSLGGLVSAREQYF. Looking up the rest from reference TRBV5-1 and TRBJ2-7 gives the full variable domain: KAGVTQTPRYLIKTRGQQVTLSCSPISGHRSVSWYQQTPGQGLQFLFEYFSETQRNKGNFPGRFSGRQFSNSRSEMNVSTLELGDSALYLCASSLGGLVSAREQYFGPGTRLTVT.

Many counts were recorded for this clonotype. The rearrangement links TRBV3-1 to TRBJ2-1; TRBD2 aligns across 9 bases. Trimming cost V 1 base and J 2 bases; bases outside gene matches: 3. CDR1 and CDR2 (germline): LGHDT, YNNKEL (reference sequence). The CDR3 totals 16 residues. The CDR3 loop reads CASSQGLAAAYNEQFF. The CDR3 nucleotides are TGTGCCAGCAGCCAAGGACTAGCGGCCGCCTACAATGAGCAGTTCTTC.

This clonotype was counted a few times. This chain connects TRBV6-1 to TRBJ1-4; no firm D call. The germline CDR1 and CDR2 sequences are MNHNS and SASEGT. V was pared by 8 bases and J by 5 bases, with 21 bases between. The CDR3 runs 16 residues. The CDR3 sequence is CASAGVWSGINEKLFF. The CDR3 DNA reads as TGTGCCAGCGCCGGCGTGTGGTCGGGTATAAATGAAAAACTGTTTTTT.

Ten or more counts support this clonotype. The V and J genes are TRBV3-1 and TRBJ2-7; D possibly corresponds to TRBD1 (6 bases). Germline V lookup: CDR1 LGHDT, CDR2 YNNKEL (reference sequence). The CDR3 loop spans 16 amino acids. V was cut by 3 bases and J by 3 bases, with 18 bases left in between. The CDR3 sequence is CASSQSKTYRDYEQYF. CDR3 in DNA: TGTGCCAGCAGCCAGTCGAAAACATACAGGGACTACGAGCAGTACTTC.

The V call is TRBV20-1, the J call TRBJ2-7, with 8 bases fitting TRBD2. Germline CDR1 is DFQATT and CDR2 is SNEGSKA (reference sequence). The CDR3 is 14 amino acids. Unmatched junction bases numbered 4, after V lost 3 bases and J lost 0 bases. DNA for the CDR3: TGCAGTGCTAGGAGCAGCGGGAGCTCCTACGAGCAGTACTTC. This sequence encodes CSARSSGSSYEQYF.

This clonotype was picked up many times. CDR3 in DNA: TGTGCCAGCACGGACAGCAGGGCCGATGAGCAGTACTTC. Encoded protein: CASTDSRADEQYF. The V and J genes are TRBV2 and TRBJ2-7; maybe TRBD1 (6 bases). CDR1 SNHLY and CDR2 FYNNEI come from the germline V gene. Trimming removed 7 bases at V and 7 bases at J, with 17 bases between. The CDR3 consists of 13 residues.

At least ten counts were recorded for this clonotype. The rearrangement uses TRBV2 and TRBJ2-7, with 7 bases lining up with TRBD2. This CDR3 has 14 residues. Germline CDR1 and CDR2: SNHLY and FYNNEI. The V and J ends lost 5 bases and 6 bases, in that order; junction bases with no gene match: 10. The CDR3 sequence is CASSLREYLGEQYF. The CDR3 nucleotides read TGTGCCAGCAGTTTGCGGGAGTATCTCGGCGAGCAGTACTTC.

CDR3 nucleotides: TGTGCCAGCAGCTTAGAAGGGGGCGGGAGGGCGGCCAAAAACATTCAGTACTTC. Translated, it gives CASSLEGGGRAAKNIQYF. V gene TRBV7-9 combines with J gene TRBJ2-4; 9 nucleotides match TRBD2. In germline, CDR1 is SEHNR, CDR2 FQNEAQ (reference sequence). The CDR3 covers 18 residues. Unmatched junction bases numbered 8, after V lost 1 base and J lost 1 base.

This clonotype came up many times. The chain combines TRBV3-1 with TRBJ1-2; 8 positions match TRBD1. This CDR3 comprises 16 residues. V lost 3 bases, J lost 7 bases, and 13 bases stayed unmatched. Germline V gene lookup returns CDR1 LGHDT and CDR2 YNNKEL (reference sequence). CDR3 region: CASSHSAGGGLGGYTF. The CDR3 nucleotides read TGTGCCAGCAGCCACTCGGCAGGGGGCGGTTTGGGTGGCTACACCTTC.

In its sample, this clonotype was seen a few times. The rearrangement joins TRBV20-1 to TRBJ1-5; D is undetermined. V lost 1 base, J lost 0 bases, and 7 bases lay in between. Germline CDR1 DFQATT, CDR2 SNEGSKA (reference sequence). This CDR3 has 14 residues. The CDR3 loop reads CSARVYDSNQPQHF. DNA for the CDR3: TGCAGTGCTAGAGTATACGATAGCAATCAGCCCCAGCATTTT.

CDR3 region: CASSVGRQGAIDEQYF. The CDR3 DNA follows: TGTGCCAGCAGCGTGGGTAGACAGGGGGCAATCGACGAGCAGTACTTC. The chain joins TRBV9 to TRBJ2-7, with 10 bases aligning to TRBD1. Germline loops: CDR1 SGDLS, CDR2 YYNGEE. CDR3 length: 16 residues. V was clipped by 2 bases and J by 5 bases; unmatched bases: 10.

This clonotype was observed many times. The rearrangement joins TRBV28 to TRBJ2-1; a weak D match, TRBD1 (5 bases). Germline CDR1 and CDR2: MDHEN and SYDVKM. The CDR3 has 14 residues. Trimming took off 6 bases at V and 3 bases at J, with 12 bases between the two ends. The DNA for the CDR3 is TGTGCCAGCAGGCGACAGTATGGCTACAATGAGCAGTTCTTC. It translates to CASRRQYGYNEQFF.